One sample yielded the 12 T cell receptor beta chains listed below, sequenced in a study of blood T cell repertoires in COVID-19. The assay was immunoSEQ multiplex PCR, and TCRdb's table has in-frame clones only and misses some. The table includes approximately 100,000 clones, about 90% detected once. The sequenced material came from peripheral blood. These receptors all stem from a human donor in a cohort sampled during active COVID-19.

The genes are TRBV9 and TRBJ2-3; TRBD2 agrees at 14 bases. J gave up 8 bases and V 0 bases, and 5 bases lay outside the gene matches. The CDR3 sequence is 16 residues long. CDR1 is SGDLS, CDR2 YYNGEE, per germline. The CDR3 nucleotides read TGTGCCAGCAGCGTAGCTGCCGGGACTAGCGGGGGTACGCAGTATTTT. Translated, it gives CASSVAAGTSGGTQYF.

The V and J genes are TRBV5-1 and TRBJ2-1; TRBD1 aligns across 7 bases. V dropped 3 bases and J dropped 4; count of bases not matched to a gene: 4. Germline CDR1 reads SGHRS; CDR2 reads YFSETQ. The CDR3 is made up of 14 amino acids. The CDR3 is CASSWDSGYNEQFF. The CDR3 DNA reads as TGCGCCAGCAGCTGGGACAGTGGGTACAATGAGCAGTTCTTC.

The chain is built from TRBV14 and TRBJ1-1, with D possibly TRBD1 on 5 matching bases. Trimming shortened V by 1 base and J by 4 bases, and 16 bases separated the two germline ends. The CDR3 consists of 16 residues. In germline, CDR1 is SGHDN, CDR2 FVKESK. The DNA of the CDR3 is TGTGCCAGCAGCCAAGCCGGAAGGGGAGGGAGCACTGAAGCTTTCTTT. It specifies CASSQAGRGGSTEAFF.

The genes are TRBV18 and TRBJ2-7; 11 nucleotides match TRBD2. This CDR3 has 14 residues. The V and J ends lost 6 bases and 6 bases, in that order; junction bases with no gene match: 7. CDR1 and CDR2 (germline): KGHSH, LQKENI. CDR3 region: CASSVTGTSGEQYF. The CDR3 bases are TGTGCCAGCTCGGTAACCGGGACTAGCGGCGAGCAGTACTTC.

The genes are TRBV4-2 and TRBJ2-5; perhaps TRBD2 as D (6 bases). This CDR3 region has 17 residues. Germline V lookup: CDR1 LGHNA, CDR2 YNFKEQ. The V end lost 0 bases, the J end lost 5 bases, and 19 bases lay between the germline ends. This CDR3 reads CASSQEGGGAVLETQYF. The CDR3 nucleotides read TGTGCCAGCAGCCAAGAGGGAGGCGGGGCTGTTTTGGAGACCCAGTACTTC.

As regards this clone: This sample also contains other DNA sequences that code for the same CDR3. This sequence joins TRBV7-8 and TRBJ1-4; possible D gene TRBD1, 6 bases. Germline V CDR1 and CDR2: SGHVS, FQNEAQ. This CDR3 spans 17 amino acids. V was pared by 2 bases and J by 7 bases, with 20 bases between. The CDR3 reads CASSLTVWGGGGEKLFF. The CDR3 DNA reads TGTGCCAGCAGCTTAACCGTCTGGGGGGGAGGGGGTGAAAAACTGTTTTTT. The full variable domain, with the rest looked up from reference TRBV7-8 and TRBJ1-4, is GAGVSQSPRYKVAKRGQDVALRCDPISGHVSLFWYQQALGQGPEFLTYFQNEAQLDKSGLPSDRFFAERPEGSVSTLKIQRTQQEDSAVYLCASSLTVWGGGGEKLFFGSGTQLSVL.

In this sample, this clone turned up once. The rearrangement joins TRBV5-4 to TRBJ2-7; TRBD1 might be the D (6 bases). The CDR3 has 17 amino acids. Germline values: CDR1 SGHNT, CDR2 YYREEE (reference sequence). V dropped 0 bases and J dropped 0 bases, with 16 bases sitting between them. CDR3 protein: CASSLGAPGQSSYEQYF. CDR3 nucleotides: TGTGCCAGCAGCTTGGGGGCCCCAGGACAGTCCTCCTACGAGCAGTACTTC. The entire variable domain, with the rest obtained from reference TRBV5-4 and TRBJ2-7, is as follows: ETGVTQSPTHLIKTRGQQVTLRCSSQSGHNTVSWYQQALGQGPQFIFQYYREEENGRGNFPPRFSGLQFPNYSSELNVNALELDDSALYLCASSLGAPGQSSYEQYFGPGTRLTVT.

The chain combines TRBV2 with TRBJ2-1; TRBD2 aligns across 9 bases. Germline-derived CDR1 and CDR2 are SNHLY and FYNNEI. Trimming cost V 0 bases and J 2 bases; bases outside gene matches: 2. The CDR3 spans 16 residues. The CDR3 sequence: CASSEALAGTYNEQFF. CDR3 DNA sequence: TGTGCCAGCAGTGAAGCCCTAGCGGGAACCTACAATGAGCAGTTCTTC.

This clone is a singleton in its sample. V usage is TRBV19 and J usage is TRBJ1-5; 9 bases line up with TRBD1. V dropped 4 bases and J dropped 9; count of bases not matched to a gene: 1. Germline CDR1 and CDR2: LNHDA and SQIVND (reference sequence). This CDR3 contains 12 residues. The CDR3 DNA reads TGTGCCAGTAGTAAGGACAGGGGGCCCCAGCATTTT. This sequence encodes CASSKDRGPQHF. Supplemented by reference TRBV19 and TRBJ1-5, the full variable domain reads DGGITQSPKYLFRKEGQNVTLSCEQNLNHDAMYWYRQDPGQGLRLIYYSQIVNDFQKGDIAEGYSVSREKKESFPLTVTSAQKNPTAFYLCASSKDRGPQHFGDGTRLSIL.

V gene TRBV27 combines with J gene TRBJ2-3; no clear D gene. CDR1 MNHEY and CDR2 SMNVEV come from the germline V gene (reference sequence). Trimming took off 3 bases at V and 1 base at J, with 11 bases between the two ends. This CDR3 contains 15 residues. CDR3 loop: CASSLLTQGTDTQYF. CDR3 sequence (DNA): TGTGCCAGCAGTTTGCTGACGCAGGGCACAGATACGCAGTATTTT.

This clone has a single count. CDR3 residues: CASSLSQRGGETQYF. CDR3 in DNA: TGTGCCAGCAGTTTATCGCAGCGGGGGGGAGAGACCCAGTACTTC. This chain uses TRBV27 with TRBJ2-5; 10 bases map to TRBD2. The CDR3 loop spans 15 amino acids. J lost 4 bases, V lost 0 bases, and 2 bases had no gene match. CDR1 and CDR2 (germline): MNHEY, SMNVEV (reference sequence).

V gene TRBV18 combines with J gene TRBJ2-5; 11 bases map to TRBD2. V shed 4 bases and J 6 bases; nucleotides not matched to a gene: 10. The CDR3 consists of 16 residues. In germline, CDR1 is KGHSH, CDR2 LQKENI. As DNA, the CDR3 is TGTGCCAGCTCACATACTAGCGGGGGTAATCGGAAGACCCAGTACTTC. This translates into CASSHTSGGNRKTQYF.